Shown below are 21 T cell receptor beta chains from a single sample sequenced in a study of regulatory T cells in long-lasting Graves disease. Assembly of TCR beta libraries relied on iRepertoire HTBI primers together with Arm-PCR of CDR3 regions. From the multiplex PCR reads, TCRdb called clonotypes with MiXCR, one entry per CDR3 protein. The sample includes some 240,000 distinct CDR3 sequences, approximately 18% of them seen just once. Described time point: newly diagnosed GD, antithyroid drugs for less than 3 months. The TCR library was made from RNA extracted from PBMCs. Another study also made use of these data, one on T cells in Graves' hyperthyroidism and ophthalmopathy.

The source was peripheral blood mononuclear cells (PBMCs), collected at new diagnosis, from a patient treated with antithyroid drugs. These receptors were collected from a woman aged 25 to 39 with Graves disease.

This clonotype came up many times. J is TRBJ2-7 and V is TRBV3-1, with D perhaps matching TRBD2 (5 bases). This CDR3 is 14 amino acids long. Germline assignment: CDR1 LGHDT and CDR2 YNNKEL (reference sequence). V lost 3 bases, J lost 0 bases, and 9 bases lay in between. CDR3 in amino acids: CASSQAGPSYEQYF. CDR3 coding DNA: TGTGCCAGCAGCCAGGCGGGCCCCTCCTACGAGCAGTACTTC.

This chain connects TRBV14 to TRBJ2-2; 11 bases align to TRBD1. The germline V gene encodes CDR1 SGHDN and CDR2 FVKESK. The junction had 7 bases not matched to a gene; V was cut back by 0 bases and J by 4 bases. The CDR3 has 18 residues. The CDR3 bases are TGTGCCAGCAGCCAAGATAGGACAGGGGGCTACGGCACCGGGGAGCTGTTTTTT. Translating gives CASSQDRTGGYGTGELFF.

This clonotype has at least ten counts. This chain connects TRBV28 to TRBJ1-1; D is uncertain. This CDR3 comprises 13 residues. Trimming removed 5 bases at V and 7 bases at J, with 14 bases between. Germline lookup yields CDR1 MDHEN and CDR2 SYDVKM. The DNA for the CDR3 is TGTGCCAGCAGTCCTCCAAACAGCGGTGAAGCTTTCTTT. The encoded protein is CASSPPNSGEAFF.

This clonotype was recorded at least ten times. The CDR3 DNA is TGTGCCAGCGGGAGGACAGGTAGCAATCAGCCCCAGCATTTT. Encoded protein: CASGRTGSNQPQHF. V gene TRBV28 combines with J gene TRBJ1-5; 7 nucleotides agree with TRBD1. The V segment lost 8 bases and the J segment 0 bases; nucleotides outside the gene matches: 4. CDR1 is MDHEN and CDR2 is SYDVKM in the germline V gene. CDR3 length: 14 residues.

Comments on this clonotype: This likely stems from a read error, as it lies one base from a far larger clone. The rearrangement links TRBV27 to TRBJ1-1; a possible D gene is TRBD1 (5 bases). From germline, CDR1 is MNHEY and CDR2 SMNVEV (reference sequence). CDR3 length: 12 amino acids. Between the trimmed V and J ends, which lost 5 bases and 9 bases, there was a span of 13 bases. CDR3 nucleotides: TGTGCCAGCAGTGATCCCCCAGGGAAAGCTTTCTTT. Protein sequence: CASSDPPGKAFF.

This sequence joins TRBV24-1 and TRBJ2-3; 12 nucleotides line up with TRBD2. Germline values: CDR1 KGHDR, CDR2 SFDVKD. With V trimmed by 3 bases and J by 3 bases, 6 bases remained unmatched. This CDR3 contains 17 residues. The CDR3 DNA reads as TGTGCCACCAGTGATCTAGGACTAGCGGGGCTTACAGATACGCAGTATTTT. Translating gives CATSDLGLAGLTDTQYF.

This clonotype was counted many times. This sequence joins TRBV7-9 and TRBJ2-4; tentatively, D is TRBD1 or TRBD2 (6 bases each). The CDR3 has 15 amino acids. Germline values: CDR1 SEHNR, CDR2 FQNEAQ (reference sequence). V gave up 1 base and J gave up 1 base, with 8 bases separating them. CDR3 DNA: TGTGCCAGCAGCTTAGAAGGGGGGGCCAAAAACATTCAGTACTTC. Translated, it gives CASSLEGGAKNIQYF. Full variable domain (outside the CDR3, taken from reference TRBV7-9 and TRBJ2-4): DTGVSQNPRHKITKRGQNVTFRCDPISEHNRLYWYRQTLGQGPEFLTYFQNEAQLEKSRLLSDRFSAERPKGSFSTLEIQRTEQGDSAMYLCASSLEGGAKNIQYFGAGTRLSVL.

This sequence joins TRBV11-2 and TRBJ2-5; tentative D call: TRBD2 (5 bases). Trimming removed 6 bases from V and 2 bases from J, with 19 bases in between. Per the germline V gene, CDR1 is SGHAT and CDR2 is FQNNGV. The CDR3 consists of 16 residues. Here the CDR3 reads CASRLGSGLWQETQYF. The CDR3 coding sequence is TGTGCCAGCAGACTTGGGAGCGGACTGTGGCAAGAGACCCAGTACTTC.

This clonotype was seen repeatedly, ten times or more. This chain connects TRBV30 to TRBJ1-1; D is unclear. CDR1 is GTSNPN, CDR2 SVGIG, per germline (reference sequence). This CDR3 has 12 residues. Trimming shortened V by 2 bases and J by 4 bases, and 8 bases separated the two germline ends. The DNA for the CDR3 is TGTGCCTGGAGTTGGATGGCCACTGAAGCTTTCTTT. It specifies CAWSWMATEAFF.

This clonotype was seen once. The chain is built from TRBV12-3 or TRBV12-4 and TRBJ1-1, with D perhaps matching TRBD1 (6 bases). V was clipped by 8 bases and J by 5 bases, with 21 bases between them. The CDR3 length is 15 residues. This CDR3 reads CASGGGGNVATEAFF. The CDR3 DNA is TGTGCCAGCGGAGGGGGGGGCAACGTGGCGACTGAAGCTTTCTTT.

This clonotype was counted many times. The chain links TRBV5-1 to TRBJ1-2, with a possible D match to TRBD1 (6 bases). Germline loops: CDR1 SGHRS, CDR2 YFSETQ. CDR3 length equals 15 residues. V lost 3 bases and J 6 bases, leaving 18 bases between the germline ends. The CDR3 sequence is CASSSHNRDSNGYTF. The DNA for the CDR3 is TGCGCCAGCAGCTCTCACAACAGGGACTCGAATGGCTACACCTTC.

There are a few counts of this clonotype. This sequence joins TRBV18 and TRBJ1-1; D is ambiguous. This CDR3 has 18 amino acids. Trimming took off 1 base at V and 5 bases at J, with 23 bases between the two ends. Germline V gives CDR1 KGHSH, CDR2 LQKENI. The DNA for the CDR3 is TGTGCCAGCTCACCACTGGAGGAGGGATTTATTGGGGTGACTGAAGCTTTCTTT. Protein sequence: CASSPLEEGFIGVTEAFF.

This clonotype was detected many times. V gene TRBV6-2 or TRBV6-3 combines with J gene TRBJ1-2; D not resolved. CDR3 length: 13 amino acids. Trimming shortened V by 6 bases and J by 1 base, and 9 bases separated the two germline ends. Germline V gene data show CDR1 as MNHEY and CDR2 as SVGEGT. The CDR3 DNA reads TGTGCCAGCAGACCGGACGGTAACTATGGCTACACCTTC. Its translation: CASRPDGNYGYTF.

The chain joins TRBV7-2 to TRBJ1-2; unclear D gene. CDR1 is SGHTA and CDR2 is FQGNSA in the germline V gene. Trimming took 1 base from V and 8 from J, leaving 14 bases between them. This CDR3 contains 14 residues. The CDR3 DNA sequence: TGTGCCAGCAGCTTAGAAAAATCCCGAAGCGGCTACACCTTC. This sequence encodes CASSLEKSRSGYTF.

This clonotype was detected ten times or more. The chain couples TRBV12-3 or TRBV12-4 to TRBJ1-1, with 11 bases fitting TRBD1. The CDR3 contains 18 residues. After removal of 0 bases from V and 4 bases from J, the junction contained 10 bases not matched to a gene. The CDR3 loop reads CASSLALGTGGYGTEAFF. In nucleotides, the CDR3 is TGTGCCAGCAGTTTAGCGCTTGGGACAGGGGGGTATGGCACTGAAGCTTTCTTT.

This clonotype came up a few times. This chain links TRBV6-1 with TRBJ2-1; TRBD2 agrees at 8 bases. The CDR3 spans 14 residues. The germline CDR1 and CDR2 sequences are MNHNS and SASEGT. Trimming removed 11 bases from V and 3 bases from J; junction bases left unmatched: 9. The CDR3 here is CAGGAGGIYNEQFF. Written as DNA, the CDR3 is TGTGCCGGGGGGGCGGGAGGTATCTACAATGAGCAGTTCTTC.

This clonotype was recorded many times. The CDR3 coding sequence is TGTGCCAGCAGCCGGGACGGAGGGGAAAAACTGTTTTTT. Encoded protein: CASSRDGGEKLFF. The chain links TRBV7-3 to TRBJ1-4; TRBD1 might be the D (5 bases). The CDR3 sequence is 13 residues long. V gave up 5 bases and J gave up 8 bases, with 12 bases separating them. From germline, CDR1 is SGHTA and CDR2 FQGTGA.

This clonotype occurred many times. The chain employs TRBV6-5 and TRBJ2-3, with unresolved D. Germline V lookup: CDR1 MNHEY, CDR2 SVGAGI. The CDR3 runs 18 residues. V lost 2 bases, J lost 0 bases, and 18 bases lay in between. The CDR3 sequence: CASSYTRTGRSSTDTQYF. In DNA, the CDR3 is TGTGCCAGCAGTTACACACGGACGGGCCGCAGTAGCACAGATACGCAGTATTTT.

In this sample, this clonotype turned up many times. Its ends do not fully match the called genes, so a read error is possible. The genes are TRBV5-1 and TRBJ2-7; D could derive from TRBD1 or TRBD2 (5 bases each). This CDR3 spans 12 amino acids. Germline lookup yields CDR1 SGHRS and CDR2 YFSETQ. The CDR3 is CASSPEGYEQYF. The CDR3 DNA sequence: TGTGCCAGCAGTCCCGAGGGGTACGAGCAGTACTTC.

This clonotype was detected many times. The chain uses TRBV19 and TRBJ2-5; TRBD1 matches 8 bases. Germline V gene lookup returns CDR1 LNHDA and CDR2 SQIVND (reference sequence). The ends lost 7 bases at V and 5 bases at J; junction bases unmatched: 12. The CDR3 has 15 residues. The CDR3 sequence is CASTLQGDSKETQYF. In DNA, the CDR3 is TGTGCCAGTACCCTACAGGGGGACAGTAAGGAGACCCAGTACTTC.

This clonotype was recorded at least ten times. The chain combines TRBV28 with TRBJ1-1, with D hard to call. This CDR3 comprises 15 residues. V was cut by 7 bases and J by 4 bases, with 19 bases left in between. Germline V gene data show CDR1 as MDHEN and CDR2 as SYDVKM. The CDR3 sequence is CASTHPTLLGTEAFF. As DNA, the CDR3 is TGTGCCAGCACCCACCCAACACTGTTGGGCACTGAAGCTTTCTTT.